This T cell receptor (beta chain) was identified during a study of beta chain features in type 1 diabetes. Comments on this clone: Its antigen is currently unknown.

The CDR3 covers 15 residues. Deletions cut 2 bases from V and 0 bases from J, with 12 bases between. Germline CDR1 reads SQVTM; CDR2 reads ANQGSEA. Of the isolated RNA, all was reverse transcribed, and so the sequenced material was expressed TCRB transcripts. Here immunoSEQ multiplex PCR was the method, and the copy in TCRdb shows in-frame clones only, minus some. The repertoire holds 620,000 or so clones, with 15% to 19% as singletons. General observations from the study: Among patients with Type 1 diabetes, TCRB CDR3s were moderately but significantly shorter in every one of the four CD4+ subsets. Among patients, naive, central memory and Treg TCRB repertoires appeared more similar than among healthy donors.

The rearrangement joins TRBV29-1 to TRBJ2-3; perhaps TRBD1 as D (5 bases). Sequencing was carried out using naive CD4+ T cells from blood. The sequence was collected from a man between 18 and 35 years old in good health. For the CDR3, the DNA is TGCAGCGTTGAATTAGGGGATAGGAGCACAGATACGCAGTATTTT. Its translation is CSVELGDRSTDTQYF.